The source of this T cell receptor beta chain is a study of patients and donors after allogeneic stem cell transplantation. This CDR3 is built from 14 residues. Germline CDR1 and CDR2: MGHRA and YSYEKL. The germline V and J ends were trimmed by 0 bases and 3 bases, with 8 bases remaining between them. TCRdb re-called the RT-PCR reads with MiXCR, one entry per CDR3 protein. The sample contains more than 150,000 distinct CDR3 sequences, roughly two fifths of which appear only once. The receptor's source is a human donor who was either an allogeneic HSCT recipient or a stem cell or donor lymphocyte infusion donor (not recorded which). It is not recorded whose cells these are; they may come from a transplant donor. The sample taken for sequencing was blood, either unsorted or a sorted T cell fraction (not recorded which). This rearrangement joins TRBV4-1 to TRBJ1-1; D uncertain. DNA of the CDR3: TGCGCCAGCAGCCAAGAAAGGGTCGACACTGAAGCTTTCTTT. It encodes CASSQERVDTEAFF.